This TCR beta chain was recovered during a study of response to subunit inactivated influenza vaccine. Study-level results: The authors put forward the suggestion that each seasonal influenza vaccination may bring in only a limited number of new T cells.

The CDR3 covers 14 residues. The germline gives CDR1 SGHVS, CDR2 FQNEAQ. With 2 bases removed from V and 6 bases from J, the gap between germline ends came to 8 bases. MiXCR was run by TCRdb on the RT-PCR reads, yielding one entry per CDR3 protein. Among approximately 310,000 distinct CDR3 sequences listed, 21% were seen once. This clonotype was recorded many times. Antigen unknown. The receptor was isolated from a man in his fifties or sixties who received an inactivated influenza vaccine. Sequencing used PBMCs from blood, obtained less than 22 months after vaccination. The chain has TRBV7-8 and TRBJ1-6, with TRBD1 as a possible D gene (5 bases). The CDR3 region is CASSLQGLNSPLHF. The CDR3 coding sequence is TGTGCCAGCAGCTTACAGGGCCTTAATTCACCCCTCCACTTT.